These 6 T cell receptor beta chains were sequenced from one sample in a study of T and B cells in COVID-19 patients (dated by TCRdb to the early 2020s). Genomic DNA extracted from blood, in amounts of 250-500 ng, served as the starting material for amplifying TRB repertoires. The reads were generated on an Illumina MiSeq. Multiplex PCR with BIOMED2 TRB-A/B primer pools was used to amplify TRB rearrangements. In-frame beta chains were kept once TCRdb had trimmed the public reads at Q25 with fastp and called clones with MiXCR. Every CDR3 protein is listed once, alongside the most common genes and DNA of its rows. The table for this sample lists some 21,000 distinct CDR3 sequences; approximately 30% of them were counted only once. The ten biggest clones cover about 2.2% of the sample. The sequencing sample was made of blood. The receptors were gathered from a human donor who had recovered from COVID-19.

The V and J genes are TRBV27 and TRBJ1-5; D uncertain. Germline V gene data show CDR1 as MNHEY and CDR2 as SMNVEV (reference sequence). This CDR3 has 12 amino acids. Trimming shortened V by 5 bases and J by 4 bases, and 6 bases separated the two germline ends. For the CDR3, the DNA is TGTGCCAGCAGTGAGGTTAATCAGCCCCAGCATTTT. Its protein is CASSEVNQPQHF.

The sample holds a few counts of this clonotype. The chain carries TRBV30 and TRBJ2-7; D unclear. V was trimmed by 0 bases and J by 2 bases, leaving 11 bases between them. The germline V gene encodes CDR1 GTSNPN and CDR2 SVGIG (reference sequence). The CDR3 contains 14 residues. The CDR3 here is CAWSVEPGTYEQYF. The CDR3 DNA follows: TGTGCCTGGAGTGTGGAGCCCGGTACCTACGAGCAGTACTTC.

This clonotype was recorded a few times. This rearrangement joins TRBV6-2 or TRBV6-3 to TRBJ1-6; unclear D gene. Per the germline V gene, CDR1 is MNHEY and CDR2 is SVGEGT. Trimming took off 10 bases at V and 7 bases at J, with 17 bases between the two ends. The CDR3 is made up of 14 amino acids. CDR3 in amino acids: CATTSKGPNSPLHF. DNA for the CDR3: TGTGCCACCACCTCTAAAGGTCCGAATTCACCCCTCCACTTT.

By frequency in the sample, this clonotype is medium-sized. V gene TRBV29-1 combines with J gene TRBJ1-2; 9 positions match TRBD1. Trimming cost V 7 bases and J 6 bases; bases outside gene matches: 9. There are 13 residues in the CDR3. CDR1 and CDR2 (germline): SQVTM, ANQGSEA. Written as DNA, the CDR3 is TGCAGCGCCGGGGACAGGGAGGTTGATGGCTACACCTTC. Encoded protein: CSAGDREVDGYTF.

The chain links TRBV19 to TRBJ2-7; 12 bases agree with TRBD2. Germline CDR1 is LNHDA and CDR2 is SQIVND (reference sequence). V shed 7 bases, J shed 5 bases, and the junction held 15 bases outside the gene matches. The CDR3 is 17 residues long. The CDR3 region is CASKKKSLAGGPHEQYF. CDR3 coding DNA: TGTGCCAGTAAGAAAAAGTCCCTAGCGGGGGGGCCACACGAGCAGTACTTC. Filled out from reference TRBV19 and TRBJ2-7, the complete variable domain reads DGGITQSPKYLFRKEGQNVTLSCEQNLNHDAMYWYRQDPGQGLRLIYYSQIVNDFQKGDIAEGYSVSREKKESFPLTVTSAQKNPTAFYLCASKKKSLAGGPHEQYFGPGTRLTVT.

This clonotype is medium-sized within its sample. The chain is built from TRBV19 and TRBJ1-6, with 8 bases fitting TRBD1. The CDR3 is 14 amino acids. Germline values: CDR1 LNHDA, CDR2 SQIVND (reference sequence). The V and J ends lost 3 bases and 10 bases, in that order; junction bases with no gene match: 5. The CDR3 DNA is TGTGCCAGTAGTATCCTGACAGGGGAATCACCCCTCCACTTT. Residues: CASSILTGESPLHF.